The clone carrying this T cell receptor beta chain was seen a single time. Its antigen remains unidentified. These data belong to a study of T cell responses to AZD1222 COVID-19 vaccine. Whole-study results and caveats: The repertoires were collected only after the peak T cell response. There were mostly white British donors and more females than males, and clonal diversity was possibly underestimated.

Using immunoSEQ multiplex PCR, the repertoire was profiled, and TCRdb retains in-frame clones only, with some absent. Among about 140,000 clones listed, approximately 93% were seen once. The source of this sequence is an adult in good health. The specimen comprised peripheral blood, sampled on day 0 of MenACWY control vaccination.

This chain's CDR3 is CASSFAATKNIQYF. CDR3 sequence (DNA): TGTGCCAGCAGCTTCGCGGCGACCAAAAACATTCAGTACTTC. The chain combines TRBV5-6 with TRBJ2-4, with D hard to call. V gave up 2 bases and J gave up 2 bases, with 8 bases separating them. Germline V gene sequence: CDR1 SGHDT, CDR2 YYEEEE. The CDR3 length is 14 residues.